This TCR beta chain was sequenced in a study of blood T cell repertoires in COVID-19. Study context: Donors in the United States, Italy and Spain gave samples during acute or convalescent COVID-19. The cDNA or gDNA used as material had been derived from T cells, B-cell-depleted T cells, or PBMCs.

In the source study's methods: Reference gene primer amplification gave nucleated cell count estimates. This table comes from immunoSEQ multiplex PCR, and its TCRdb copy is limited to in-frame clones, with some not included. V, J and clone size are taken as reported in that table, and D and trimming were inferred from the DNA itself. The sample gives about 98,000 clones, roughly nine tenths of which show up once; 4% to 5.5% is in the top ten. The CDR3 has 16 amino acids. The V gene's germline CDR1 is SGHTA and CDR2 FQGNSA. With 3 bases clipped from V and 4 bases from J, the junction kept 9 bases outside the gene matches.

Sequenced input: peripheral blood. This chain uses TRBV7-2 with TRBJ2-7, with 10 bases fitting TRBD2. The TCR sequence derives from an older man with acute or convalescent COVID-19. CDR3 protein: CASSLGGLADYYEQYF. The DNA of the CDR3 is TGTGCCAGCAGCTTGGGTGGACTAGCGGACTATTACGAGCAGTACTTC.